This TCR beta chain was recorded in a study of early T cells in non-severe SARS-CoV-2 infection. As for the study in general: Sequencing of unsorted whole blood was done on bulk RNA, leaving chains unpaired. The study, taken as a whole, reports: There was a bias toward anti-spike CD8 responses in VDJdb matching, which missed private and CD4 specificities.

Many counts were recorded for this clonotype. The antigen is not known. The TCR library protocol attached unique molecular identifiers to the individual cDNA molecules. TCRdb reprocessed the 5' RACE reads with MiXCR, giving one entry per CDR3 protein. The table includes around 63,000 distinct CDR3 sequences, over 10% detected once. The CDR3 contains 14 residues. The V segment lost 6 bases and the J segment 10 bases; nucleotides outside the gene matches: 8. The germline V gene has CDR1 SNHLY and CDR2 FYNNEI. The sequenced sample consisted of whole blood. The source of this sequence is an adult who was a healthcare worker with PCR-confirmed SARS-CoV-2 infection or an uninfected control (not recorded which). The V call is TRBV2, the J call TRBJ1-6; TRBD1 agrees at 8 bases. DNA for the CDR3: TGTGCCAGCAGCCGGACAGGGCTGGACTCACCCCTCCACTTT. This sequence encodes CASSRTGLDSPLHF.